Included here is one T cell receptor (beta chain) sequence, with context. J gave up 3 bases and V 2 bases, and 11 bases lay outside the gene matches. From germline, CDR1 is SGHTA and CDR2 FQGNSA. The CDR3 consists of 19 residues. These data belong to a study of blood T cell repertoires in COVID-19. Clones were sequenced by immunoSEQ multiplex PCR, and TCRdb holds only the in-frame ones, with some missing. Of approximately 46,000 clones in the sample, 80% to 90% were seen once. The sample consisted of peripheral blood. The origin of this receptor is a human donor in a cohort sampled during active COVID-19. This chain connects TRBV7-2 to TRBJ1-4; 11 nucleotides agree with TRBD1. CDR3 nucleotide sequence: TGTGCCAGCAGCTTAATCCCCCGGGACAGGGGGTCACCTAATGAAAAACTGTTTTTT. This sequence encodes CASSLIPRDRGSPNEKLFF.